Presented here are 4 T cell receptor beta chains from one specimen sequenced in a study of naive and memory T cell subsets (dated by TCRdb to about 2017). The library came from 5' RACE. Reads for this sample came from an Illumina MiSeq. For the blood and skin samples, reverse transcription of TCR RNA was done with SuperScript IV along with alpha and beta constant region primers. TCRdb reran the public reads through fastp at Q25 and MiXCR, keeping productive beta chains. All rows with the same CDR3 protein become a single entry with the most common DNA and genes. This sample holds 20,000 to 30,000 distinct CDR3 sequences; less than 25% were observed only once. The top ten hold around 1.9% of the sample. For whole blood analysis, 2.5 ml of peripheral blood was collected from healthy adult volunteers into Tempus tubes, and RNA was extracted following the manufacturer's instructions. These TCRs come from a female donor in good health.

This clonotype was detected many times. The V call is TRBV20-1, the J call TRBJ1-2; no definite D call. Germline CDR1 is DFQATT and CDR2 is SNEGSKA (reference sequence). The CDR3 sequence is 13 residues long. V was clipped by 1 base and J by 2 bases, with 8 bases between them. The CDR3 sequence is CSARAGGNYGYTF. The CDR3 nucleotides read TGCAGTGCTAGAGCGGGAGGGAACTATGGCTACACCTTC.

This clonotype has a handful of counts. The CDR3 nucleotides read TGCAGCGCTGACTACCGGGGCACAGATACGCAGTATTTT. As protein: CSADYRGTDTQYF. The chain recombines TRBV29-1 with TRBJ2-3, with D possibly being TRBD2 (5 bases). The CDR3 runs to 13 residues. Germline CDR1 reads SQVTM; CDR2 reads ANQGSEA. The germline V and J ends were trimmed by 7 bases and 1 base, with 12 bases remaining between them.

The chain recombines TRBV7-2 with TRBJ2-1; tentatively, D is TRBD2 (5 bases). CDR1 SGHTA and CDR2 FQGNSA come from the germline V gene. The CDR3 runs 13 residues. V was clipped by 6 bases and J by 5 bases, with 11 bases between them. As DNA, the CDR3 is TGTGCCAGCAGATACGGACTCAACAATGAGCAGTTCTTC. It yields the protein CASRYGLNNEQFF.

Ten or more counts support this clonotype. Written as DNA, the CDR3 is TGCAGTGCTAGAAGCGGGTTCGGAGAGACCCAGTACTTC. As protein: CSARSGFGETQYF. This chain connects TRBV20-1 to TRBJ2-5, with a possible D match to TRBD2 (6 bases). Between the trimmed V and J ends, which lost 2 bases and 4 bases, there was a span of 11 bases. Germline CDR1 is DFQATT and CDR2 is SNEGSKA (reference sequence). This CDR3 spans 13 amino acids.